This TCR beta chain was identified in a study of T cell clonotyping in hematopoietic cell transplantation. Broader study findings: No sorting was done, leaving CD4 and CD8 contributions mixed.

V lost 5 bases and J lost 4, with 5 bases in between. This CDR3 comprises 10 residues. The germline V gene has CDR1 GTSNPN and CDR2 SVGIG (reference sequence). Only in-frame clones appear in the TCRdb table, and some are missing; sequencing was by immunoSEQ multiplex PCR. The table records more than 9,500 clones, approximately 65% of them present only once. This clone was detected only a few times. Its cognate antigen is unknown. The chain recombines TRBV30 with TRBJ1-2; a possible D gene is TRBD1 (5 bases). This sample comprised peripheral blood mononuclear cells, obtained 180 days after allogeneic stem cell transplant. The TCR was taken from a male patient aged 55-69 years who had an allogeneic stem cell transplant from an unrelated donor, so the T cells may come from the graft donor. Some clones in this sample may be carry-over from other donors' samples. DNA for the CDR3: TGTGCCTGGGGGGGCTATGGCTACACCTTC. Its translation: CAWGGYGYTF.